Detailed here is one T cell receptor beta chain. As yet, its antigen is unknown. Oncomine TCR Beta short-read sequencing was applied to DNA from cultured CD4+ T cells. Each CDR3 protein is one row after TCRdb ran MiXCR on the PCR reads. The sample lists about 11,000 distinct CDR3 sequences, about 33% occurring once. The sample's treatment: roughly ten-day PBMC culture with coronavirus spike peptide pools or control peptides (ViraFEST assay). Culture of 1.9 million or so PBMCs per well took place with 7.5 to 10 IU/ml IL-2 and 9 to 10 ug/ml peptide pools. V lost 5 bases, J lost 4 bases, and 11 bases lay in between. Germline V gene sequence: CDR1 LNHDA, CDR2 SQIVND (reference sequence). The CDR3 sequence is 13 residues long. This entry is derived from a study of vaccination and CD4 T cells after COVID-19. Study-level points and caveats: Convalescent patients gained a median 86.3% of their reactive clones only post-vaccination.

This TCR derives from a human donor who had recovered from COVID-19. This chain joins TRBV19 and TRBJ1-2; a weak D match, TRBD1 (5 bases). This material consisted of CD4+ T cells from blood, cultured in vitro, taken after SARS-CoV-2 vaccination. Here the CDR3 reads CASSGGPLYGYTF. The CDR3 nucleotides are TGTGCCAGTAGTGGGGGACCGCTCTATGGCTACACCTTC.